The clone carrying this T cell receptor beta chain was recorded many times. The antigen is unknown. As handled by the study authors: ImmunoSEQ gave junction-only sequences without quality scores, so filtering differed. The table came from immunoSEQ multiplex PCR; TCRdb's copy has only in-frame clones and leaves some out. The V and J calls and clone size were taken over from that table, and D and trimming were inferred from the DNA. The sample lists over 850,000 clones, about four fifths occurring once. This sample stems from a study of shared clonotypes between healthy human individuals. About the research overall: Every donor yielded three CD4 naive, three CD4 memory, two CD8 naive and one CD8 memory plate.

Broader study findings: Memory subsets generally showed smaller estimated richness than naive subsets did.

V dropped 3 bases and J dropped 8 bases, with 10 bases sitting between them. The CDR3 has 11 residues. Germline lookup yields CDR1 DFQATT and CDR2 SNEGSKA (reference sequence). The rearrangement joins TRBV20-1 to TRBJ1-2; D is undetermined. The clonotype originates from a man aged 18-30 years in good health. Some clones in this sample may be carry-over from other donors' samples. Specimen: memory CD4+ T cells from PBMCs. Documented subset: CD45RA-negative fraction. The CDR3 sequence: CSASPGEGYTF. The DNA for the CDR3 is TGCAGTGCTAGCCCCGGGGAAGGCTACACCTTC.